This T cell receptor (beta chain) was recovered during a study of monozygotic twins with cystic fibrosis. Study background: Approximately 3 micrograms of fragmented DNA underwent approximately 15 PCR cycles for library preparation. Findings of the study overall: The repertoire was suggested to be naive-dominated, clonality median roughly 0.0091. No link emerged between shared CDR3 counts and age, concordance or severity. Monozygotic CF twin pairs shared significantly more nucleotide-identical clonotypes than unrelated CF individuals did.

The repertoire was sequenced with immunoSEQ multiplex PCR; TCRdb's copy has only in-frame clones and lacks some. The sample holds 9,000 or so clones, over 98% seen once. In the case of this clone: Its antigen is undetermined.

The CDR3 extends over 15 amino acids. Trimming cost V 7 bases and J 4 bases, with 19 bases left between them. Germline loops: CDR1 LNHDA, CDR2 SQIVND (reference sequence). This sequence originates from a girl aged 2 to 10 with cystic fibrosis. The chain uses TRBV19 and TRBJ1-2; D is uncertain. The sample comprised blood. CDR3 coding DNA: TGTGCCAGTACTACGACCGGTTTTGCGACCTATGGCTACACCTTC. It translates to CASTTTGFATYGYTF.